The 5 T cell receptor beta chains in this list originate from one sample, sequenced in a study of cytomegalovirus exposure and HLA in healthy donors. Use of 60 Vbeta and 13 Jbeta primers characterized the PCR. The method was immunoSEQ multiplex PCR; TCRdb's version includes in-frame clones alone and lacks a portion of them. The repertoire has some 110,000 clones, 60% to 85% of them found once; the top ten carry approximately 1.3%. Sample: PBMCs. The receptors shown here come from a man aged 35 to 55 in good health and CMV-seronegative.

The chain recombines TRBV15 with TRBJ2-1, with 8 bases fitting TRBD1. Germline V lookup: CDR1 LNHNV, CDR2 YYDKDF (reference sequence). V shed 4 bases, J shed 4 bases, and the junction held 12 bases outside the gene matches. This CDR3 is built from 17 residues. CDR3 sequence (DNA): TGTGCCACCAGCATCGAGAGGCGGGACAGGATATACAATGAGCAGTTCTTC. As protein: CATSIERRDRIYNEQFF.

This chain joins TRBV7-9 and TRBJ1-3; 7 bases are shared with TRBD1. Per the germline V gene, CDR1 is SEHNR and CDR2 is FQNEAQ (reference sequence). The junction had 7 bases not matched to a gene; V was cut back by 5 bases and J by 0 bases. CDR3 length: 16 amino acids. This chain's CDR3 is CASSEGQPNSGNTIYF. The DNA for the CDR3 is TGTGCCAGCAGCGAGGGACAGCCTAACTCTGGAAACACCATATATTTT.

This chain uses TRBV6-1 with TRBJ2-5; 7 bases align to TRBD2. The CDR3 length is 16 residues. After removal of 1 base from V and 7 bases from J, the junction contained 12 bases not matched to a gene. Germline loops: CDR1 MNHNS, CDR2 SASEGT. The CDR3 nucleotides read TGTGCCAGCAGTGAAGATGGCGGGGGAATTTCTGGGACCCAGTACTTC. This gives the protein CASSEDGGGISGTQYF.

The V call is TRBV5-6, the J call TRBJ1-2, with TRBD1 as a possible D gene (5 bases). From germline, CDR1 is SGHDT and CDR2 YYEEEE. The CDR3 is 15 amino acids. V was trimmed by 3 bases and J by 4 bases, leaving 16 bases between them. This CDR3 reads CASSYGGVDSYGYTF. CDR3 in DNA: TGTGCCAGCAGCTACGGGGGGGTCGATTCCTATGGCTACACCTTC. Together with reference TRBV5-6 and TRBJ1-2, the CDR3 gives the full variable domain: DAGVTQSPTHLIKTRGQQVTLRCSPKSGHDTVSWYQQALGQGPQFIFQYYEEEERQRGNFPDRFSGHQFPNYSSELNVNALLLGDSALYLCASSYGGVDSYGYTFGSGTRLTVV.

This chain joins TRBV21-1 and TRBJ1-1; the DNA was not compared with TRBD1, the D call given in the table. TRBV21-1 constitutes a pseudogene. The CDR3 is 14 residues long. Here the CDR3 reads CAGSSSQGGTEAFF. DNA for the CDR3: TGTGCCGGCTCTTCATCTCAGGGCGGCACTGAAGCTTTCTTT.